This TCR beta chain was sequenced for a study of cytomegalovirus exposure and HLA in healthy donors. The CDR3 has 13 amino acids. Germline V CDR1 and CDR2: LNHDA, SQIVND (reference sequence). Trimming cost V 9 bases and J 4 bases, with 12 bases left between them. General observations from the study: Cytomegalovirus-associated TCR beta chains were listed, numbering around 150. The only immune exposure information that was available was CMV serostatus.

The PCR used 60 Vbeta and 13 Jbeta primers. Authors' data handling: Approximately 78 million unique TCR beta chains, roughly 11 million of them shared, were counted by a later analysis. Assay: immunoSEQ multiplex PCR; the TCRdb copy retains only in-frame clones and omits some. Clone size and the V and J calls come from that table; the DNA yielded D and trimming. The sample consists of around 130,000 clones, around 86% of them appearing once. Worth noting for this clone: The target antigen is unknown.

All donors participated as healthy donors of bone marrow. The gene calls are TRBV19 and TRBJ2-2; TRBD1 is a possible D gene (6 bases). The TCR sequence derives from a female donor in good health and CMV-seronegative. The material sequenced was PBMCs. CDR3 DNA: TGTGCCAGCAAACAGGGACCCACCGGGGAGCTGTTTTTT. This sequence encodes CASKQGPTGELFF.